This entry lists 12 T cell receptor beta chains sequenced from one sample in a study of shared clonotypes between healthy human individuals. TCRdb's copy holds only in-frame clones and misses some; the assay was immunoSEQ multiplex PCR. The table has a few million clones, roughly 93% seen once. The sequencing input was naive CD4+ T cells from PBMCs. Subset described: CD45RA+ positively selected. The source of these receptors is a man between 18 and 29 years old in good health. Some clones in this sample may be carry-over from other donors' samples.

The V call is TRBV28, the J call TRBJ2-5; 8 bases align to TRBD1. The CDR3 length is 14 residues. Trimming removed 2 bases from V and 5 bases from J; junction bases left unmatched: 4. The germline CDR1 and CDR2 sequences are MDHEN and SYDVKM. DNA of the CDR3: TGTGCCAGCAGTTTACAGGACAGGGCTGAGACCCAGTACTTC. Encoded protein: CASSLQDRAETQYF.

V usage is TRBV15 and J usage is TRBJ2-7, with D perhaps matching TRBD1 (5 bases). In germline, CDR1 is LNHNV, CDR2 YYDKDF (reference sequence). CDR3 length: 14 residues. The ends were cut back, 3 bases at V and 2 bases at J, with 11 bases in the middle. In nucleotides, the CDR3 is TGTGCCACCAGCAGGGGTGGGGCCGCCTACGAGCAGTACTTC. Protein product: CATSRGGAAYEQYF.

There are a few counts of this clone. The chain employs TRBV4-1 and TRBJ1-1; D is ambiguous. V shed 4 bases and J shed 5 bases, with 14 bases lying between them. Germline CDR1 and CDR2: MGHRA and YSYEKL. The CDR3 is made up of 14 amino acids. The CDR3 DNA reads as TGCGCCAGCAGCCTGGCCCCGGGTGGGACTGAAGCTTTCTTT. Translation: CASSLAPGGTEAFF.

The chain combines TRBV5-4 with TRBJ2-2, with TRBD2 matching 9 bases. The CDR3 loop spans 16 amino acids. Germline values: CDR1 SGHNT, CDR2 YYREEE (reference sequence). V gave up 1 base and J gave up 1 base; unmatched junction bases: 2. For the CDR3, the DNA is TGTGCCAGCAGCTTGACTAGCGGGCAGAACACCGGGGAGCTGTTTTTT. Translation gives CASSLTSGQNTGELFF. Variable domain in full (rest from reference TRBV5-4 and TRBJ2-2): ETGVTQSPTHLIKTRGQQVTLRCSSQSGHNTVSWYQQALGQGPQFIFQYYREEENGRGNFPPRFSGLQFPNYSSELNVNALELDDSALYLCASSLTSGQNTGELFFGEGSRLTVL.

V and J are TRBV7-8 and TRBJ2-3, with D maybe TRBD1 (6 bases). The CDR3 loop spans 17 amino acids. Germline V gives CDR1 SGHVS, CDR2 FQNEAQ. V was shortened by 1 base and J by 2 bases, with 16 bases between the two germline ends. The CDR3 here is CASSLVVARGATDTQYF. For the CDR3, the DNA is TGTGCCAGCAGCTTAGTGGTTGCCAGGGGAGCCACAGATACGCAGTATTTT.

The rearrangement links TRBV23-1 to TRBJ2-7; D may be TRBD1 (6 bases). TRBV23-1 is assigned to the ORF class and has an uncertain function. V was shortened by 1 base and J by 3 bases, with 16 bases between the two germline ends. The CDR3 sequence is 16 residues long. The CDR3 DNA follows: TGCGCCAGCAGTCAATATTGGGGGCTATCATTCTACGAGCAGTACTTC. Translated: CASSQYWGLSFYEQYF.

CDR3 coding DNA: TGTGCCAGCAGTCTCCCATATCCCAACACAGATACGCAGTATTTT. It translates to CASSLPYPNTDTQYF. V and J are TRBV28 and TRBJ2-3, with D uncertain. The CDR3 is made up of 15 amino acids. Trimming pared 5 bases from V and 2 bases from J, leaving 14 bases between. Germline lookup yields CDR1 MDHEN and CDR2 SYDVKM.

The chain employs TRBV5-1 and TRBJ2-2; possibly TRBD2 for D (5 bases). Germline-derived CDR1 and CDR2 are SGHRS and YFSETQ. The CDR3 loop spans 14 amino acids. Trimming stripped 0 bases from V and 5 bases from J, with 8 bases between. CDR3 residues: CASSLVSGTGELFF. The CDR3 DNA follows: TGCGCCAGCAGCTTGGTTTCGGGGACCGGGGAGCTGTTTTTT.

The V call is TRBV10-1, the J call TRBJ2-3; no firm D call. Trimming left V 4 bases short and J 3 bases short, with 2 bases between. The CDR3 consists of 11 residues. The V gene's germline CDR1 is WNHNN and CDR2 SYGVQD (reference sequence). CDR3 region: CASSVTDTQYF. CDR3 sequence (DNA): TGCGCCAGCAGTGTTACAGATACGCAGTATTTT.

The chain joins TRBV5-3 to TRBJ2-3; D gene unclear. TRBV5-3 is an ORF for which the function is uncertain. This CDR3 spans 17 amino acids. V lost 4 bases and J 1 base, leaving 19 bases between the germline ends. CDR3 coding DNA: TGTGCCAGAAGCCTGAGCTCGGTACCCTCCCGCACAGATACGCAGTATTTT. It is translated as CARSLSSVPSRTDTQYF.

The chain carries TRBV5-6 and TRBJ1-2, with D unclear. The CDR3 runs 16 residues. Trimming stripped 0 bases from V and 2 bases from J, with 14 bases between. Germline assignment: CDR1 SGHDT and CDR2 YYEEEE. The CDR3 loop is CASSLVSRAQNYGYTF. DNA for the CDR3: TGTGCCAGCAGCTTGGTGTCGCGGGCCCAGAACTATGGCTACACCTTC.

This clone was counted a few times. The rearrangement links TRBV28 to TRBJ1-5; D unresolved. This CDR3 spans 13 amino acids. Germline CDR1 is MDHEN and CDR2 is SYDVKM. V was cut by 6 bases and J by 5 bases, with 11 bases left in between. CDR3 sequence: CASRVGGYQPQHF. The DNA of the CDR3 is TGTGCCAGCAGGGTTGGCGGGTATCAGCCCCAGCATTTT.